A selection of T cell receptor beta chains follows, all from one sample in a study of T cells in Graves' hyperthyroidism and ophthalmopathy. TCRdb processed the multiplex PCR reads anew with MiXCR; each CDR3 protein has one entry. The sample holds hundreds of thousands of distinct CDR3 sequences, 15% to 20% seen once. Input material: blood. Every receptor here comes from a woman younger than 30 with Graves' hyperthyroidism. Both conserved end residues are part of each CDR3. Each record gives: J gene, clone size, D gene, V gene, CDR3 DNA, CDR3 protein. A D gene is named only where the DNA matches it firmly. Size tells how often a clone was seen (once, few, many) or the class of an expanded clone, and some rows leave it out.

>TRBJ2-7|many|NA|TRBV15
TGTGCCACCAGCATTGAGGGCTTCGAGCAGTACTTC
CATSIEGFEQYF
>TRBJ2-3|many|NA|TRBV4-1
TGCGCCAGCAGCCAAGAGGGTGGAAGCGAGCGCACAGATACGCAGTATTTT
CASSQEGGSERTDTQYF
>TRBJ2-7|NA|NA|TRBV20-1
TGCAGTGCTAGGCCGGTGTGGGGGTACGAGCAGTACTTC
CSARPVWGYEQYF
>TRBJ2-7|NA|TRBD2|TRBV20-1
TGCAGTGCTCCCCACGGGACTAGCGGGAGCTCCTACGAGCAGTACTTC
CSAPHGTSGSSYEQYF
>TRBJ1-1|NA|NA|TRBV18
TGTGCCAGCAAGCTACCGGGGGCCAACACTGAAGCTTTCTTT
CASKLPGANTEAFF
>TRBJ2-3|few|NA|TRBV12-3/TRBV12-4
TGTGCCAGCAGTCCGGGATTTACGCAGTATTTT
CASSPGFTQYF
>TRBJ2-3|many|NA|TRBV7-9
TGTGCCAGCAGCTCGAGGGGCCCAGGGTTTGTAGATACGCAGTATTTT
CASSSRGPGFVDTQYF
>TRBJ2-3|NA|NA|TRBV5-1
TGCGCCAGCAGCTTTTCTGCCCCTAGCACAGATACGCAGTATTTT
CASSFSAPSTDTQYF
>TRBJ1-2|NA|NA|TRBV20-1
TGCAGTGCTAGAGATAGGAGCTATGGCTACACCTTC
CSARDRSYGYTF
>TRBJ2-3|many|TRBD2|TRBV6-1
TGTGCCAGCAGTGGACTAGCGGGAGACTTGGGTACGCAGTATTTT
CASSGLAGDLGTQYF
>TRBJ1-1|NA|NA|TRBV19
TGTGCCAGTACCAGGGACACGAACACTGAAGCTTTCTTT
CASTRDTNTEAFF
>TRBJ1-1|many|NA|TRBV18
TGTGCCAGCTCAAGACTGAGACACGACAGCATGAACACTGAAGCTTTCTTT
CASSRLRHDSMNTEAFF
>TRBJ1-1|many|NA|TRBV3-1
TGTGCCAGCAGCCTGGACGCCGGGTCCACTGAAGCTTTCTTT
CASSLDAGSTEAFF
>TRBJ1-2|many|NA|TRBV5-1
TGCGCCAGCAGTCGGGACGCAGACTATGGCTACACCTTC
CASSRDADYGYTF
>TRBJ2-1|NA|TRBD1|TRBV24-1
TGTGCCACCAGTGATCACACCGGGACAGGGAGGTACAATGAGCAGTTCTTC
CATSDHTGTGRYNEQFF
>TRBJ1-1|many|NA|TRBV2
TGTGCCAGCATCTGGCGGGGGCCGAACACTGAAGCTTTCTTT
CASIWRGPNTEAFF
>TRBJ2-5|NA|NA|TRBV2
TGTGCCAGCAGCTCCACTGGGGGCGTGGACTTC
CASSSTGGVDF
>TRBJ1-2|NA|NA|TRBV28
TGTGCCAGCAGTTTATATCCAATCACACTGACAGAATTCGGCTACACCTTC
CASSLYPITLTEFGYTF
>TRBJ1-2|few|TRBD1|TRBV11-2
TGTGCCAGCAGCTTAGGATCGGGACAGGGGGCGAACCATAACTATGGCTACACCTTC
CASSLGSGQGANHNYGYTF
>TRBJ1-5|few|NA|TRBV13
TGTGCCAGCAGCCAGGCGTGGGGGCCCCAGCATTTT
CASSQAWGPQHF